These 23 T cell receptor beta chains originate from one sample sequenced in a study of tumor-infiltrating lymphocytes in primary liver carcinoma. With a constant-region primer, TCR beta cDNA was made from 500 ng of total RNA. ARM-PCR was slightly modified, and three nested multiplex PCR rounds with it gave rise to the TCR beta libraries. Rounds one and two of PCR, each of 10 cycles, were primed with TRBV1-TRBV30 forward primers and a C-beta reverse primer. MiXCR was run by TCRdb on the multiplex PCR reads, yielding one entry per CDR3 protein. Of under 85,000 distinct CDR3 sequences listed, about three quarters were seen once; the top ten hold roughly 19%. Both RNA and DNA were isolated together from approximately 22-30 mg of bulk tissue that had not been sorted. Sequencing input: liver tumor tissue from sampling region 1. Noted subset: tumor region T1, superior pole. The origin of the receptors is a man aged 40-49 years with primary liver carcinoma and hepatitis B virus infection.

About this clonotype: Compared with germline, one end of the junction differs, possibly owing to a read error. The V call is TRBV11-2, the J call TRBJ1-2; D not resolved. CDR1 is SGHAT, CDR2 FQNNGV, per germline. The CDR3 has 13 amino acids. CDR3 nucleotides: TGTGCCAGCAGCTTAGTGGTGAACTATAGCTACACCTTC. Translated: CASSLVVNYSYTF.

For this clonotype: The junction and the germline gene differ at one end; a read error may be behind it. V is TRBV28 and J is TRBJ1-1, with a possible D match to TRBD1 (5 bases). CDR1 and CDR2 (germline): MDHEN, SYDVKM. CDR3 size: 16 residues. CDR3 sequence: CVSSSPGGGPNTEAFF. DNA of the CDR3: TGTGTCAGCAGTTCACCCGGGGGGGGTCCGAACACTGAAGCTTTCTTT.

This clonotype was seen a single time. One end of the junction varies from germline; a read error may be responsible. The genes are TRBV12-3 or TRBV12-4 and TRBJ2-7; 7 bases fit TRBD1. The CDR3 consists of 14 residues. The CDR3 DNA reads TGTGCCAACAGCTATACGACAGGGTCCTATGAGCAGTACTTC. Protein sequence: CANSYTTGSYEQYF.

Details on this clonotype: It is likely a read error, because the conserved phenylalanine at the end of the CDR3 is missing. The genes are TRBV29-1 and TRBJ2-7, with 9 bases lining up with TRBD1. Germline trimming cut 8 bases from V and 1 base from J; bases unmatched to any gene: 9. This CDR3 comprises 14 residues. Germline V gene sequence: CDR1 SQVTM, CDR2 ANQGSEA. The CDR3 spells CSIQPGQGSYEQYL. CDR3 nucleotide sequence: TGCAGCATTCAACCGGGACAGGGTTCCTACGAGCAGTACTTA.

A word on this clonotype: The CDR3 does not close with the conserved phenylalanine or tryptophan, likely indicating a read error. The chain uses TRBV4-1 and TRBJ2-5; TRBD1 matches at 9 bases. From germline, CDR1 is MGHRA and CDR2 YSYEKL. The CDR3 sequence is 16 residues long. CDR3 in DNA: TGCGCCAGAAGCCGTCGGGACAGGGATATAGGAGAGACCCAGTACTAC. This sequence encodes CARSRRDRDIGETQYY.

Remarks on this clonotype: A read error may account for a junction end that differs from germline. The V and J genes are TRBV11-2 and TRBJ2-1, with D possibly called TRBD1 or TRBD2 (5 bases each). CDR1 is SGHAT and CDR2 is FQNNGV in the germline V gene. This CDR3 spans 22 amino acids. CDR3 sequence (DNA): TGTGCCAGCAGTCTCCCCTACCGGGGTCCCGTGAAACAGGTTCGCTCCTACACTGAGCAGTTCTTC. It encodes CASSLPYRGPVKQVRSYTEQFF.

Turning to this clonotype: Its ends do not fully match the called genes, so a read error is possible. The rearrangement uses TRBV6-1 and TRBJ2-7, with 9 positions matching TRBD1. CDR1 MNHNS and CDR2 SASEGT come from the germline V gene. The CDR3 runs to 15 residues. CDR3 loop: CASRLGQGAKYGQYF. CDR3 DNA: TGTGCCAGCAGGCTGGGACAGGGAGCAAAGTACGGGCAGTACTTC.

This clonotype is medium-sized by share. The rearrangement links TRBV11-2 to TRBJ2-7, with 11 bases that match TRBD2. V shed 1 base and J 2 bases; nucleotides not matched to a gene: 7. CDR1 and CDR2 (germline): SGHAT, FQNNGV. The CDR3 consists of 17 residues. CDR3 sequence (DNA): TGTGCCAGCAGCTTAGGACTAGGGACTAGCGGTACCTACGAGCAGTACTTC. Translation: CASSLGLGTSGTYEQYF. Supplemented by reference TRBV11-2 and TRBJ2-7, the full variable domain reads EAGVAQSPRYKIIEKRQSVAFWCNPISGHATLYWYQQILGQGPKLLIQFQNNGVVDDSQLPKDRFSAERLKGVDSTLKIQPAKLEDSAVYLCASSLGLGTSGTYEQYFGPGTRLTVT.

The chain combines TRBV29-1 with TRBJ2-5, with D hard to call. The CDR3 runs to 14 residues. Looked up from germline, CDR1 is SQVTM and CDR2 is ANQGSEA. The CDR3 is CNVEDRQRAETQYF. In nucleotides, the CDR3 is TGCAATGTTGAAGATCGGCAACGGGCGGAGACCCAGTACTTC.

With respect to this clonotype: A single base separates this from a much larger clone, so it may be a read error. The rearrangement joins TRBV30 to TRBJ2-1; possible D gene TRBD2, 6 bases. The CDR3 length is 12 residues. Germline CDR1 reads GTSNPN; CDR2 reads SVGIG (reference sequence). CDR3 in DNA: TGTGCCTGGGTCCGGGACTCCAATGAGCGGTTCTTC. Protein sequence: CAWVRDSNERFF.

For this clonotype: In this CDR3 the conserved last residue, phenylalanine or tryptophan, is missing, so a read error is likely. This chain links TRBV16 with TRBJ1-4; tentatively, D is TRBD1 (5 bases). Germline V CDR1 and CDR2: KGHSY, FQNENV. CDR3 length equals 15 residues. The CDR3 loop reads CASRQSGATNEKLFS. Here the CDR3 DNA reads TGTGCCAGCAGGCAATCGGGGGCAACTAATGAAAAACTGTTTTCT.

The count of this clonotype is one. The junction departs from the called germline gene at one end, perhaps through a read error. The chain recombines TRBV28 with TRBJ2-7, with D maybe TRBD2 (6 bases). Germline CDR1 and CDR2: MDHEN and SYDVKM. This CDR3 contains 14 residues. CDR3 nucleotides: TGTGCCAGCAAAAACCTAGCGCTTTCCTACAAGCAGTACTTC. It specifies CASKNLALSYKQYF.

This clonotype occurred a few times. V and J are TRBV6-1 and TRBJ2-7, with D possibly TRBD2 on 6 matching bases. The V gene's germline CDR1 is MNHNS and CDR2 SASEGT. Trimming stripped 8 bases from V and 7 bases from J, with 15 bases between. The CDR3 covers 12 residues. CDR3 in amino acids: CASCSREHEQYF. The CDR3 DNA follows: TGTGCCAGCTGTTCCCGGGAGCATGAGCAGTACTTC.

The V and J genes are TRBV12-3 or TRBV12-4 and TRBJ1-4; D might be TRBD1 (6 bases). V lost 6 bases and J lost 5, with 13 bases in between. The CDR3 is made up of 14 amino acids. As DNA, the CDR3 is TGTGCCAGCAGATTCCCGCAGGGGAATGAAAAACTGTTTTTT. Protein product: CASRFPQGNEKLFF.

This clonotype was recorded once. The junction shows a germline mismatch at one end, possibly a read error. This chain connects TRBV29-1 to TRBJ2-3; TRBD2 agrees at 11 bases. This CDR3 is 15 amino acids long. From germline, CDR1 is SQVTM and CDR2 ANQGSEA. CDR3 in amino acids: CRVATSGMGTDTQYF. CDR3 in DNA: TGCAGAGTTGCGACTAGCGGGATGGGCACAGATACGCAGTATTTT.

This clonotype was detected once. One end of the junction does not line up with germline, which may come from a read error. The chain links TRBV29-1 to TRBJ2-7; D perhaps matches TRBD1 (6 bases). Germline V gene sequence: CDR1 SQVTM, CDR2 ANQGSEA. The CDR3 has 13 amino acids. CDR3: CGVGAQGSYEQYF. Written as DNA, the CDR3 is TGCGGCGTTGGGGCACAGGGTTCATACGAGCAGTACTTC.

For this clonotype: A much larger clone differs by one base, so this may be a read error. The gene calls are TRBV5-1 and TRBJ2-5; 11 bases match TRBD2. CDR1 and CDR2 from the germline V gene are SGHRS and YFSETQ. The CDR3 sequence is 17 residues long. The CDR3 DNA reads TGCGCCAGCAGCTTGGGCACAACTAGCGGGAGACGTGAGATCCAGTACTTC. Protein: CASSLGTTSGRREIQYF. Filled out from reference TRBV5-1 and TRBJ2-5, the complete variable domain reads KAGVTQTPRYLIKTRGQQVTLSCSPISGHRSVSWYQQTPGQGLQFLFEYFSETQRNKGNFPGRFSGRQFSNSRSEMNVSTLELGDSALYLCASSLGTTSGRREIQYFGPGTRLLVL.

This clonotype occurred a few times. At one of its ends the junction is not consistent with the germline gene, which may arise from a read error. V gene TRBV11-1 combines with J gene TRBJ2-1, with 14 positions matching TRBD2. Germline lookup yields CDR1 SGHAT and CDR2 FQDESV (reference sequence). The CDR3 sequence is 17 residues long. The CDR3 here is CASSLGLAGAVDNEQSF. CDR3 bases: TGCGCCAGCAGCCTGGGACTAGCGGGAGCAGTTGACAATGAGCAGTCCTTC.

This clonotype was seen more than once but under ten times. A much larger clonotype is one base distant, so this may be a read error. The chain recombines TRBV13 with TRBJ2-3; 15 positions match TRBD2. V lost 3 bases and J lost 3; bases outside the gene matches: 10. This CDR3 has 19 amino acids. The germline CDR1 and CDR2 sequences are PRHDT and FYEKMQ (reference sequence). CDR3 amino acids: CASSFSRTSGREVTDTQYF. The CDR3 DNA sequence: TGTGCCAGCAGCTTCTCCCGGACTAGCGGGAGGGAAGTGACAGATACGCAGTATTTT. The variable domain in full, with the rest retrieved from reference TRBV13 and TRBJ2-3, is AAGVIQSPRHLIKEKRETATLKCYPIPRHDTVYWYQQGPGQDPQFLISFYEKMQSDKGSIPDRFSAQQFSDYHSELNMSSLELGDSALYFCASSFSRTSGREVTDTQYFGPGTRLTVL.

This clonotype was seen many times. This rearrangement joins TRBV13 to TRBJ2-1, with D perhaps TRBD2 (5 bases). Germline V gives CDR1 PRHDT, CDR2 FYEKMQ (reference sequence). V lost 5 bases to trimming and J lost 5 bases, with 13 bases between them. The CDR3 contains 14 residues. This CDR3 is CASSLARGNNEQFF. The CDR3 nucleotides are TGTGCCAGCAGCCTCGCCCGGGGAAACAATGAGCAGTTCTTC.

The V gene is TRBV12-3 or TRBV12-4, the J gene TRBJ2-3; 11 nucleotides match TRBD2. The CDR3 extends over 15 amino acids. The ends lost 3 bases at V and 10 bases at J; junction bases unmatched: 9. CDR3 sequence reads: CASSFLLAGADAQYF. The CDR3 nucleotides are TGTGCCAGCAGTTTTTTACTAGCGGGAGCGGATGCGCAGTATTTT.

Concerning this clonotype itself: In this CDR3 the conserved last residue, phenylalanine or tryptophan, is missing, so a read error is likely. The chain has TRBV29-1 and TRBJ2-7, with D uncertain. The CDR3 has 15 amino acids. Deletions cut 6 bases from V and 1 base from J, with 19 bases between. CDR1 SQVTM and CDR2 ANQGSEA come from the germline V gene. Here the CDR3 reads CSVAGAVTSSYEQYL. The DNA of the CDR3 is TGCAGCGTGGCCGGTGCCGTCACCAGTTCCTACGAGCAGTACCTC.

A remark on this clonotype: A much more abundant neighbour one base away suggests this may be a read error. The V and J genes are TRBV29-1 and TRBJ2-3, with 7 positions matching TRBD2. The germline V gene encodes CDR1 SQVTM and CDR2 ANQGSEA. The CDR3 totals 13 residues. CDR3 region: CSVEDTSADTRYF. The CDR3 bases are TGCAGCGTTGAAGATACTAGCGCAGATACGCGGTATTTT.